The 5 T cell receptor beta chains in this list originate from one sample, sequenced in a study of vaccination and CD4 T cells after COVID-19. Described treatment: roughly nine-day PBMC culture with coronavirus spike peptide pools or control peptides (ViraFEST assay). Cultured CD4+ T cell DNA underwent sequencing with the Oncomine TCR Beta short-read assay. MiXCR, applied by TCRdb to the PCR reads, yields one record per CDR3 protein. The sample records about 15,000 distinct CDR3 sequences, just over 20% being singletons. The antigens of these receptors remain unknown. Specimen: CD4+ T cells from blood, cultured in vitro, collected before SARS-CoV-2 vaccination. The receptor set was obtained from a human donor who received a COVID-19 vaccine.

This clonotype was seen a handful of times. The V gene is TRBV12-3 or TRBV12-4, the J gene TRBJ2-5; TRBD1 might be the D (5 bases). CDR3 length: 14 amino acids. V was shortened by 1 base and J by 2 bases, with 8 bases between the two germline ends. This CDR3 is CASSLVKGQETQYF. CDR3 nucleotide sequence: TGTGCCAGCAGTTTAGTGAAGGGGCAAGAGACCCAGTACTTC.

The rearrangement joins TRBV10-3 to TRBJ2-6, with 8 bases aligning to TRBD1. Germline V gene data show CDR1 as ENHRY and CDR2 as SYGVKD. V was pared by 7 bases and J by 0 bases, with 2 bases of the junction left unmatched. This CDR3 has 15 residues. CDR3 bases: TGTGCCATCACCACAGGGGGCTCTGGGGCCAACGTCCTGACTTTC. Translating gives CAITTGGSGANVLTF.

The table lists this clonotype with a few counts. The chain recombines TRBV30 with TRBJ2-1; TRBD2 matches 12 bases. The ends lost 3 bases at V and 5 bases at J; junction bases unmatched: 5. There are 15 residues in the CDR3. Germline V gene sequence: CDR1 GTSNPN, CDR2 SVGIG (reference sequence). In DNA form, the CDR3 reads TGTGCCTGGAGGCGAGGACTAGCGGGGAACAATGAGCAGTTCTTC. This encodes CAWRRGLAGNNEQFF.

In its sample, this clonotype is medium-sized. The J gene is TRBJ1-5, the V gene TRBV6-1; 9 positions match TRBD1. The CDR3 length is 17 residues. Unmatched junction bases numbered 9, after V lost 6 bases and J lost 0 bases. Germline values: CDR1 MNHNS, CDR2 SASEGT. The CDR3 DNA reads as TGTGCCAGCAGAGAGGGACAGGGAGTAATTAGCAATCAGCCCCAGCATTTT. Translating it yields CASREGQGVISNQPQHF.

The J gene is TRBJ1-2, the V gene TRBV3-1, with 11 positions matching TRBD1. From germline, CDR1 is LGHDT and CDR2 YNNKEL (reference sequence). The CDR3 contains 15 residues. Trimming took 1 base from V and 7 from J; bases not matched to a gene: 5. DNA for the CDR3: TGTGCCAGCAGCCAAGTGTGGACAGGGGGCGGTGGCTACACCTTC. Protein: CASSQVWTGGGGYTF.